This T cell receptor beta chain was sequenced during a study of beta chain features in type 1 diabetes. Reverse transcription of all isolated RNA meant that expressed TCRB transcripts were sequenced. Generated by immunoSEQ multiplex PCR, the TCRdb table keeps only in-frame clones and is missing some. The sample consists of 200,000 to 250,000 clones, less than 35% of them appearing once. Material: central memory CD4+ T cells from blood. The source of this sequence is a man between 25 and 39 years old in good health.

CDR3 bases: TGTGCCAGCAGTTTATCCGACCTCAGAGATACGCAGTATTTT. It yields the protein CASSLSDLRDTQYF. The gene calls are TRBV6-5 and TRBJ2-3; D not resolved. Germline assignment: CDR1 MNHEY and CDR2 SVGAGI. Trimming shortened V by 4 bases and J by 5 bases, and 13 bases separated the two germline ends. The CDR3 contains 14 residues.